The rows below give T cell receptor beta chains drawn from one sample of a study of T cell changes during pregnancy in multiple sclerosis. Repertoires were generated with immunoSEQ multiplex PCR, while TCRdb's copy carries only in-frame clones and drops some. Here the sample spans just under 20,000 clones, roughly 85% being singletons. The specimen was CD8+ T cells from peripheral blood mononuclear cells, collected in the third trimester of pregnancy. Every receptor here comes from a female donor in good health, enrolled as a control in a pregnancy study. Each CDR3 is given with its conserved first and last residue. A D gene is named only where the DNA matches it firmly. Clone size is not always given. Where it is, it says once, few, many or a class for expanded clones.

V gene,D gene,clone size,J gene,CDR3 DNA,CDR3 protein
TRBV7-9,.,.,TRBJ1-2,TGTGCCAGCAGCCTACAGGGTGACTATGGCTACACCTTC,CASSLQGDYGYTF
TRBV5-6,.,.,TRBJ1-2,TGTGCCAGCAGCCCCGGGAGTAACTATGGCTACACCTTC,CASSPGSNYGYTF
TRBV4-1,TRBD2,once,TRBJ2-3,TGCGCCAGCAGCCCCAGGAGCGGGGGTTCAGATACGCAGTATTTT,CASSPRSGGSDTQYF
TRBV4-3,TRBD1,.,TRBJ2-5,TGCGCCAGCAGCCCCGGGACAGGGCCATCATGGACCCAGTACTTC,CASSPGTGPSWTQYF
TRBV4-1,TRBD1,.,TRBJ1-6,TGCGCCAGCAGCTGGGACAGGGACGGTTCACCCCTCCACTTT,CASSWDRDGSPLHF
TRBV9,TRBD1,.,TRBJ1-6,TGTGCCAGCAGCGCTCGGACAGGCGAACCCACGTCACCCCTCCACTTT,CASSARTGEPTSPLHF
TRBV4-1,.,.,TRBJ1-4,TGCGCCAGCAGCCAAGGGCGGGGGGGAAATGAAAAACTGTTTTTT,CASSQGRGGNEKLFF
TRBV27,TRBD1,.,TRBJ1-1,TGTGCCAGCAGTCCCTCCCCGACAGGGAGGACTGAAGCTTTCTTT,CASSPSPTGRTEAFF
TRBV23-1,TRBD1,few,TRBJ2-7,TGCGCCAGCAGTCCGGCGGACAGGGGCGCCTACGAGCAGTACTTC,CASSPADRGAYEQYF
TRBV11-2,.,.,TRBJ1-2,TGTGCCAGCAGCAGCAGTGGAGGGCCGGAGGTGGGCTATGGCTACACCTTC,CASSSSGGPEVGYGYTF
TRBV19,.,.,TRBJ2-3,TGTGCCAGTAGTATATCTACCACAGATACGCAGTATTTT,CASSISTTDTQYF
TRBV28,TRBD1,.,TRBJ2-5,TGTGCCAGCAGTTTATTGGGACAGAAAGAGGAGACCCAGTACTTC,CASSLLGQKEETQYF
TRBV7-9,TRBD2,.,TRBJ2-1,TGTGCCAGCAGCTCGAGCGGGGGGGGTTTGAATGAGCAGTTCTTC,CASSSSGGGLNEQFF
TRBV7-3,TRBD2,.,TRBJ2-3,TGTGCCAGCAGCCCCGTGGGACTAGCGGGTTCAGATACGCAGTATTTT,CASSPVGLAGSDTQYF
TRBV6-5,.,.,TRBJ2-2,TGTGCCAGCAGTTACACGGTAGTGAACACCGGGGAGCTGTTTTTT,CASSYTVVNTGELFF
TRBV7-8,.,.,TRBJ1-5,TGTGCCAGCAGCTTAGGGGGGGGGCCCGATCAGCCCCAGCATTTT,CASSLGGGPDQPQHF
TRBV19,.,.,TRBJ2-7,TGTGCCAGTAGTATATCCTCCACCCGGGAGCAGTACTTC,CASSISSTREQYF
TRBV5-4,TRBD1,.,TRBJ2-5,TGTGCCAGCAGCTCAGGACAGGAGCAGTACTTC,CASSSGQEQYF
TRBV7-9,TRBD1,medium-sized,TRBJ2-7,TGTGCCAGCAGCTTACCTCACGGGACAGCCTACGAGCAGTACTTC,CASSLPHGTAYEQYF
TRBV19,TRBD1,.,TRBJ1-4,TGTGCCAGTAGTACCCCGGGACAGGGAGCAACTAATGAAAAACTGTTTTTT,CASSTPGQGATNEKLFF
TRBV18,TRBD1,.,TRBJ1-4,TGTGCCAGCTCATCAACAAGAGGACAGGTTAATGAAAAACTGTTTTTT,CASSSTRGQVNEKLFF
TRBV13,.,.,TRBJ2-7,TGTGCCAGCAGCTTAGACAGTCCCTACGAGCAGTACTTC,CASSLDSPYEQYF
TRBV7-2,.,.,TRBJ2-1,TGTGCCAGCAGCCTTCAGGGTGGTGAGCAGTTCTTC,CASSLQGGEQFF
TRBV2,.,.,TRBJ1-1,TGTGCCAGCGAGATCATGAACACTGAAGCTTTCTTT,CASEIMNTEAFF
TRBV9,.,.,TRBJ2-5,TGTGCCAGCGGGTTCAGCGGGCGGCAGGGAGAGACCCAGTACTTC,CASGFSGRQGETQYF
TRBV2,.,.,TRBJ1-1,TGTGCCAGCAGTGAAGGTTGGGGGGGAGAAGCTTTCTTT,CASSEGWGGEAFF
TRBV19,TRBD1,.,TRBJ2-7,TGTGCCAGTAGTATGACAGGGGGATCCTACGAGCAGTACTTC,CASSMTGGSYEQYF
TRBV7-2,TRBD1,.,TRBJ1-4,TGTGCCAGCAGCCAAGGGGGCGAAAGCAATGAAAAACTGTTTTTT,CASSQGGESNEKLFF
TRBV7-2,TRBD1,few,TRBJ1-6,TGTGCCAGCAGCTTTCGGGACAGGGTTAATTCACCCCTCCACTTT,CASSFRDRVNSPLHF
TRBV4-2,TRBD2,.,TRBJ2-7,TGTGCCAGCAGCCAAGAGTGGCGGGGGGGCGACGAGCAGTACTTC,CASSQEWRGGDEQYF
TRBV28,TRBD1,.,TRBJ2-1,TGTGCCAGCATCCGGGACAGGGGGCAGAGGCCTAACAATGAGCAGTTCTTC,CASIRDRGQRPNNEQFF
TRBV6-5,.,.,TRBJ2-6,TGTGCCAGCTCCGTCCTCCGCTCTGGGGCCAACGTCCTGACTTTC,CASSVLRSGANVLTF
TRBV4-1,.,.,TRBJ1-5,TGCGCCAGCAGCCGGACTAGACAGGTCGATAGCAATCAGCCCCAGCATTTT,CASSRTRQVDSNQPQHF
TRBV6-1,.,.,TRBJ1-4,TGTGCCAGCAGTGCCACCATCGGAACTAATGAAAAACTGTTTTTT,CASSATIGTNEKLFF
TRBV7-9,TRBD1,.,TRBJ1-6,TGTGCCAGCAGCTTGGGACAGGGGGATTCACCCCTCCACTTT,CASSLGQGDSPLHF
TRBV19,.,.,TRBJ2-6,TGTGCCAGTAGTAGATCCTCCGGGAAAACCTCTGGGGCCAACGTCCTGACTTTC,CASSRSSGKTSGANVLTF
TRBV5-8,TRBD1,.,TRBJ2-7,TGTGCCAGCAGCTCCACAGGGGGAGACAACTCCTACGAGCAGTACTTC,CASSSTGGDNSYEQYF
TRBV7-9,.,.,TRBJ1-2,TGTGCCAGCAGCTTAGGAACAGGGAACTATGGCTACACCTTC,CASSLGTGNYGYTF
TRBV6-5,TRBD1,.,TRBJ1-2,TGTGCCAGCAGTCCACAGGGGAACTATGGCTACACCTTC,CASSPQGNYGYTF
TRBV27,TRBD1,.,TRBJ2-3,TGTGCCACAGGGGGCGCGGGAGATACGCAGTATTTT,CATGGAGDTQYF
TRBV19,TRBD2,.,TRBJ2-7,TGTGCCAGTAGTCGAGCGGGGGGAGGTTACGAGCAGTACTTC,CASSRAGGGYEQYF
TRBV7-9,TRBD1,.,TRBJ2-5,TGTGCCAGCAGCCGACAGGGCGGCCAAGAGACCCAGTACTTC,CASSRQGGQETQYF
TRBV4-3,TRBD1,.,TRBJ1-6,TGCGCCAGCAGCTTGGGGGACAGGGGAGCTTCACCCCTCCACTTT,CASSLGDRGASPLHF
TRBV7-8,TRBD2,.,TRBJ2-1,TGTGCCAGCAGCTTAGTTCGTGGGGGGGATGAGCAGTTCTTC,CASSLVRGGDEQFF
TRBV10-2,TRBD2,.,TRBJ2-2,TGCGCCAGCGGTCCTAGCGGACCTCCGAACACCGGGGAGCTGTTTTTT,CASGPSGPPNTGELFF
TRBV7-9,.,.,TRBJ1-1,TGTGCCAGCAGCCCACCTTACATGAACACTGAAGCTTTCTTT,CASSPPYMNTEAFF
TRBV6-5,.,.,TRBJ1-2,TGTGCCAGCAGTGAGGCGGGCTCGGACTATGGCTACACCTTC,CASSEAGSDYGYTF
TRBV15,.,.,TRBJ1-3,TGTGCCACCAGCAGAGATCGCAGCTCTGGAAACACCATATATTTT,CATSRDRSSGNTIYF
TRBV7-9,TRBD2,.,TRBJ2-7,TGTGCCAGCAGCCCCGTGGTAGCGGGGGACTCCTACGAGCAGTACTTC,CASSPVVAGDSYEQYF
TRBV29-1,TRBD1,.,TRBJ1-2,TGCAGCGTTGAAGACAGGGGGCGCGAAAGGGGAGACATTTATGGCTACACCTTC,CSVEDRGRERGDIYGYTF
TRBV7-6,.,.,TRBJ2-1,TGTGCCAGCAGCCCCAGAGGTGGGACACTGAATGAGCAGTTCTTC,CASSPRGGTLNEQFF
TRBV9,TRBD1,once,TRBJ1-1,TGTGCCAGCAAGTCTAGGGACAGCCTGAACACTGAAGCTTTCTTT,CASKSRDSLNTEAFF
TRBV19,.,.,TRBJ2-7,TGTGCCAGTAGTCTTTGGGCTAGCCCTAACGAGCAGTACTTC,CASSLWASPNEQYF
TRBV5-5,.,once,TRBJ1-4,TGTGCCAGCGGGGGCGTGGGTGAAAAACTGTTTTTT,CASGGVGEKLFF
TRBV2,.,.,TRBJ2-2,TGTGCCGGACCAGGGGATACCGGGGAGCTGTTTTTT,CAGPGDTGELFF
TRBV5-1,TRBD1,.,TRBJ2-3,TGCGCCAGCAGCTCCAGCAGGGACAGATCTTACACAGATACGCAGTATTTT,CASSSSRDRSYTDTQYF
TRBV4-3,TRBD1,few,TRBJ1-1,TGCGCCAGCAGTCAGCCTCGACAGGGGAACACTGAAGCTTTCTTT,CASSQPRQGNTEAFF
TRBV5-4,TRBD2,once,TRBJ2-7,TGTGCCAGCAGCTCGGGGGGAGTCTACGAGCAGTACTTC,CASSSGGVYEQYF
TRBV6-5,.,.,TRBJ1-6,TGTGCCAGCACGGAGGCCATTAGGGCACCCCTCCACTTT,CASTEAIRAPLHF
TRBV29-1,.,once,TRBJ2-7,TGCAGCGTTGAACGCCAGGGGCCGGGGCAGTACTTC,CSVERQGPGQYF